Reported below is one TCR beta chain. Participants had their cohort set by participant-reported clinical history. This entry belongs to a study of blood T cell repertoires in COVID-19. Turning to the study itself: Researchers got acute and convalescent COVID-19 samples from the United States, Italy and Spain. PBMCs, B-cell-depleted T cells, or T cells provided the cDNA or gDNA that made up the material.

TCRdb's copy holds only in-frame clones and misses some; the assay was immunoSEQ multiplex PCR. The table includes approximately 150,000 clones, roughly 84% detected once. V lost 8 bases to trimming and J lost 8 bases, with 18 bases between them. The CDR3 has 14 amino acids. Germline CDR1 reads SNHLY; CDR2 reads FYNNEI. The sequencing input was PBMCs or T cells enriched from blood (not recorded which). The chain combines TRBV2 with TRBJ1-4; D is perhaps TRBD1 (5 bases). The receptor was isolated from a man in his sixties who had recovered from COVID-19. The CDR3 DNA follows: TGTGCCAGCGTTCTCAGGGCGCAGGGAGAAAAACTGTTTTTT. This codes for CASVLRAQGEKLFF. Full variable domain (outside the CDR3, taken from reference TRBV2 and TRBJ1-4): EPEVTQTPSHQVTQMGQEVILRCVPISNHLYFYWYRQILGQKVEFLVSFYNNEISEKSEIFDDQFSVERPDGSNFTLKIRSTKLEDSAMYFCASVLRAQGEKLFFGSGTQLSVL.